This T cell receptor beta chain was identified in a study of blood T cell repertoires in COVID-19. The overall study: Donors in the United States, Italy and Spain gave samples during acute or convalescent COVID-19. PBMCs, B-cell-depleted T cells, or T cells were the source of the cDNA or gDNA that made up the material.

Source study methods: Estimation of nucleated cell counts relied on the amplification of reference gene primers. TCRdb's copy holds only in-frame clones and misses some; the assay was immunoSEQ multiplex PCR. V, J and clone size are those of that table, while D and trimming were read from the DNA. The table records fewer than 450,000 clones, around nine tenths of them present only once. Germline V gene data show CDR1 as SGHNT and CDR2 as YENEEA. V gave up 4 bases and J gave up 8 bases, with 6 bases separating them. There are 12 residues in the CDR3. The Seattle patients joined while their infection was active and were tracked longitudinally afterward.

The V and J genes are TRBV11-3 and TRBJ1-6; possible D gene TRBD1, 5 bases. Sequencing was performed on peripheral blood. The receptor was isolated from a woman in her 70s with COVID-19, enrolled during active disease. The chain's CDR3 is CASSWGDSPLHF. The DNA for the CDR3 is TGTGCCAGCAGCTGGGGGGATTCACCCCTCCACTTT.